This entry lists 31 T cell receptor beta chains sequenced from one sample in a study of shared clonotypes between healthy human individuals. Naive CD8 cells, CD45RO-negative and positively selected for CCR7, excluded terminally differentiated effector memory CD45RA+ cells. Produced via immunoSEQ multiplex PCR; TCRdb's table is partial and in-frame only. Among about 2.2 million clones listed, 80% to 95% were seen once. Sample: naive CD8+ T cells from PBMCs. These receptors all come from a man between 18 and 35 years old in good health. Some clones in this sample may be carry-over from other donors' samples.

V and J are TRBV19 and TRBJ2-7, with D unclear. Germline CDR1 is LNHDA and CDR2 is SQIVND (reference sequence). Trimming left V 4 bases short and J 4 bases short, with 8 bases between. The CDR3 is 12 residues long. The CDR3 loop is CASSTRSYEQYF. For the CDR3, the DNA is TGTGCCAGTAGTACCCGATCTTACGAGCAGTACTTC.

In DNA form, the CDR3 reads TGCGCCAGCAGCTTAGGCCGAGCAGGAACCTACGAGCAGTACTTC. Translated, it gives CASSLGRAGTYEQYF. The genes are TRBV5-1 and TRBJ2-7; D not certain. The V and J ends lost 2 bases and 2 bases respectively, with 14 bases between them. The CDR3 has 15 amino acids. The germline CDR1 and CDR2 sequences are SGHRS and YFSETQ.

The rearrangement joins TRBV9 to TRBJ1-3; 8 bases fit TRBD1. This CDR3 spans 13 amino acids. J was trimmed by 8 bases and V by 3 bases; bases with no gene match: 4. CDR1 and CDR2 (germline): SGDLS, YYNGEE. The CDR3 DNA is TGTGCCAGCAGCGCGGACAGGGAGGACACCATATATTTT. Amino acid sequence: CASSADREDTIYF.

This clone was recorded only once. CDR3 DNA: TGTGCCAGCAGCTTATTTACTAGCGAGAGCTCCTACGAGCAGTACTTC. Amino acids: CASSLFTSESSYEQYF. This sequence joins TRBV7-6 and TRBJ2-7; TRBD2 agrees at 7 bases. Germline values: CDR1 SGHVS, CDR2 FNYEAQ. The CDR3 sequence is 16 residues long. After removal of 2 bases from V and 0 bases from J, the junction contained 7 bases not matched to a gene.

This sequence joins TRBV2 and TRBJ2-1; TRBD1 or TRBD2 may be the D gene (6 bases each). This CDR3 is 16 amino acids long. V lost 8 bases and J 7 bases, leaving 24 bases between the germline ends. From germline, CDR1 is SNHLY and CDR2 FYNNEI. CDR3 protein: CASQQGRGGGTNEQFF. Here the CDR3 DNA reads TGTGCCAGCCAACAGGGAAGGGGAGGTGGAACGAATGAGCAGTTCTTC.

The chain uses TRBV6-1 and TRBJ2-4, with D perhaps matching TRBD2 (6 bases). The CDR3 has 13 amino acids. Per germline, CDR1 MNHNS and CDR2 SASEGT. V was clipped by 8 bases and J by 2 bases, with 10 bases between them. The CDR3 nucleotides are TGTGCCAGCGGCGGGACTCCCAAAAACATTCAGTACTTC. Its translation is CASGGTPKNIQYF.

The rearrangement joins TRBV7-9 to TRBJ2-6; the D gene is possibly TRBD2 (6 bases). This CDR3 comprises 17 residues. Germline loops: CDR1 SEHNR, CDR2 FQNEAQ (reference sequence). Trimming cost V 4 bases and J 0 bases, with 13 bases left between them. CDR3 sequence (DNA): TGTGCCAGCAGCTCCCGATCGGAGGGCTCTGGGGCCAACGTCCTGACTTTC. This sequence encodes CASSSRSEGSGANVLTF.

The CDR3 region has the DNA TGTGCCAGCAGTTCACAGACCCCGGTTGAAAAACTGTTTTTT. Translation: CASSSQTPVEKLFF. J is TRBJ1-4 and V is TRBV28; D is uncertain. The CDR3 loop spans 14 amino acids. V lost 4 bases to trimming and J lost 7 bases, with 13 bases between them. Germline assignment: CDR1 MDHEN and CDR2 SYDVKM.

The CDR3 here is CASKASGDSDTQYF. The CDR3 DNA sequence: TGTGCCAGCAAGGCTAGCGGAGACTCGGATACGCAGTATTTT. V usage is TRBV28 and J usage is TRBJ2-3, with 7 bases aligning to TRBD2. Trimming at V came to 7 bases and at J to 6 bases, leaving 10 bases not matched to a gene. Germline CDR1 and CDR2: MDHEN and SYDVKM. The CDR3 length is 14 residues.

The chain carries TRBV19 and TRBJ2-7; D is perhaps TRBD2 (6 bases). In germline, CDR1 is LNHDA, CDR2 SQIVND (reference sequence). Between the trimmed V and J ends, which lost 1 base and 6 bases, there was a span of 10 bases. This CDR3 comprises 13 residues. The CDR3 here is CASSIGEGGEQYF. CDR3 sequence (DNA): TGTGCCAGTAGTATAGGTGAGGGAGGCGAGCAGTACTTC.

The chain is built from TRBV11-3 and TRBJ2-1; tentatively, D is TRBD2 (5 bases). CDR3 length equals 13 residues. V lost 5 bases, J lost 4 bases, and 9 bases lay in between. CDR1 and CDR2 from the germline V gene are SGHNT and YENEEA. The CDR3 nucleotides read TGTGCCAGCAGCCGACTATCGTACAATGAGCAGTTCTTC. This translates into CASSRLSYNEQFF.

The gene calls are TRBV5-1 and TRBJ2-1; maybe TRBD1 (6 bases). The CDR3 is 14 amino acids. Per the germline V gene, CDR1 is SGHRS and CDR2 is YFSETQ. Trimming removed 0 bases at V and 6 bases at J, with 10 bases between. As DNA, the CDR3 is TGCGCCAGCAGCTTGGATGGACAGATCAATGAGCAGTTCTTC. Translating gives CASSLDGQINEQFF.

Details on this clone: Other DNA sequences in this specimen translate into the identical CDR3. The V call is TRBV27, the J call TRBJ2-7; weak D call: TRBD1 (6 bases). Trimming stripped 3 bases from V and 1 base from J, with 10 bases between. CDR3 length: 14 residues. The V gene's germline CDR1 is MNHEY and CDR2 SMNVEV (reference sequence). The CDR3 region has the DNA TGTGCCAGCAGTTTTTCAGGGGCATCCTACGAGCAGTACTTC. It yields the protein CASSFSGASYEQYF.

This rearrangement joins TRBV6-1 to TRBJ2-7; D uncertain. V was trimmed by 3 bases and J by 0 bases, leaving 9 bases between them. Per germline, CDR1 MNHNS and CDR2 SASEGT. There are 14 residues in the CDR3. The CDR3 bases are TGTGCCAGCAGTGACAGCCTGAGCTCCTACGAGCAGTACTTC. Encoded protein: CASSDSLSSYEQYF.

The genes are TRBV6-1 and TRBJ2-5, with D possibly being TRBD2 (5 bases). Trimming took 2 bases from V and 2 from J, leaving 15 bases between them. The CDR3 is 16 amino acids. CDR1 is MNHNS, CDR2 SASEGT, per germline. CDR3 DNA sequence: TGTGCCAGCAGTGAATGGATGGCAGGACTTCAAGAGACCCAGTACTTC. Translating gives CASSEWMAGLQETQYF.

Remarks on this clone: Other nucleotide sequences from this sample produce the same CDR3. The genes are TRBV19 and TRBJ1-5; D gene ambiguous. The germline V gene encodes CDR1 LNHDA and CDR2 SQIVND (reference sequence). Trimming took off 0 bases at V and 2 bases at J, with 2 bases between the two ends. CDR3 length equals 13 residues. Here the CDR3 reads CASSIEGNQPQHF. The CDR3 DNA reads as TGTGCCAGTAGTATAGAGGGCAATCAGCCCCAGCATTTT. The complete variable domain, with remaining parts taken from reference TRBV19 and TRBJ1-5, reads DGGITQSPKYLFRKEGQNVTLSCEQNLNHDAMYWYRQDPGQGLRLIYYSQIVNDFQKGDIAEGYSVSREKKESFPLTVTSAQKNPTAFYLCASSIEGNQPQHFGDGTRLSIL.

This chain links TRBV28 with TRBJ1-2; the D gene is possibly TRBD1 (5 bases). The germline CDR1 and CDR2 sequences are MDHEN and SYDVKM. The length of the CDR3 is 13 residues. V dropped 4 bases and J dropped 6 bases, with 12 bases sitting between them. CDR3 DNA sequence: TGTGCCAGCAGTTCGCCCTGGGGGGATGGCTACACCTTC. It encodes CASSSPWGDGYTF.

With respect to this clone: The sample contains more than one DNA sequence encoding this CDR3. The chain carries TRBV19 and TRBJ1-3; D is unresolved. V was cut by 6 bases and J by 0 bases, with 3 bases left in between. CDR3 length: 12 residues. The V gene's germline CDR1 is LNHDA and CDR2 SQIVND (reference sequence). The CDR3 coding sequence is TGTGCCAGTAGGAACTCTGGAAACACCATATATTTT. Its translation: CASRNSGNTIYF.

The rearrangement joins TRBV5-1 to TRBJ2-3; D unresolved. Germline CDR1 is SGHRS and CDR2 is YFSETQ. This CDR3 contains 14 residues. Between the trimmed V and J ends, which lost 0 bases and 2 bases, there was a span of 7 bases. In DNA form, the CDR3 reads TGCGCCAGCAGCTTGGAGTCGCTCACAGATACGCAGTATTTT. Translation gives CASSLESLTDTQYF.

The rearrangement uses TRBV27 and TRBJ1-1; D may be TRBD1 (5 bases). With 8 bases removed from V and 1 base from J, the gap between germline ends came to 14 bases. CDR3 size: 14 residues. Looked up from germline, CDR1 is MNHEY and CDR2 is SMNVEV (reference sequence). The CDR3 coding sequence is TGTGCCAGCTTTGGCTGGGGGGGGAACACTGAAGCTTTCTTT. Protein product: CASFGWGGNTEAFF.

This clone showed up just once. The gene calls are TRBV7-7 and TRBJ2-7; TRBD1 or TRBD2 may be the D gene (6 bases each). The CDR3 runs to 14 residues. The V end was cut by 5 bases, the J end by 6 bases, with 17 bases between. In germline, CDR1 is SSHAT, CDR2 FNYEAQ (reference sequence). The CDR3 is CASSPRGGLSEQYF. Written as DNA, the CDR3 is TGTGCCAGCAGCCCGCGAGGGGGGCTTTCCGAGCAGTACTTC.

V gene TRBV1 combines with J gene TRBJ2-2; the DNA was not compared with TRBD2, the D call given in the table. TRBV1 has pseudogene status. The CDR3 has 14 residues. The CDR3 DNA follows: TGCACCAGCAGCCAACCCGGGAACACCGGGGAGCTGTTTTTT. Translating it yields CTSSQPGNTGELFF.

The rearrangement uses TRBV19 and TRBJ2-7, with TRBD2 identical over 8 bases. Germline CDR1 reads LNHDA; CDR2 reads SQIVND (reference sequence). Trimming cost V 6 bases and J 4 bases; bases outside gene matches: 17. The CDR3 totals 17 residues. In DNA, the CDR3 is TGTGCCAGTAGAAGAGTTATTAGCGGGGATATGGAATACGAGCAGTACTTC. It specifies CASRRVISGDMEYEQYF.

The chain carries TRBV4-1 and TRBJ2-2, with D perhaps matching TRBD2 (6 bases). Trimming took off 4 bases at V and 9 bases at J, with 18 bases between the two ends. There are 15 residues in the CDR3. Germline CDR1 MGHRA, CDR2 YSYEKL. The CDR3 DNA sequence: TGCGCCAGCAGCCTTATAACCCCGGGACTCCGGGAGCTGTTTTTT. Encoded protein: CASSLITPGLRELFF.

CDR3 sequence: CASSQELGGPRRETQYF. For the CDR3, the DNA is TGCGCCAGCAGCCAAGAGCTTGGGGGACCAAGACGAGAGACCCAGTACTTC. The genes are TRBV4-1 and TRBJ2-5; D may match TRBD1 or TRBD2 (5 bases each). The CDR3 sequence is 17 residues long. Germline V gene lookup returns CDR1 MGHRA and CDR2 YSYEKL. Trimming left V 0 bases short and J 4 bases short, with 18 bases between.

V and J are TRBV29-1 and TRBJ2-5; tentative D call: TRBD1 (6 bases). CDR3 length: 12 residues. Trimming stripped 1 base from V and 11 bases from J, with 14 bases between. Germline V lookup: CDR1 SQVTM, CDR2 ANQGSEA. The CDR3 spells CSVEGTGYAQYF. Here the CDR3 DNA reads TGCAGCGTTGAAGGAACAGGGTACGCGCAGTACTTC.

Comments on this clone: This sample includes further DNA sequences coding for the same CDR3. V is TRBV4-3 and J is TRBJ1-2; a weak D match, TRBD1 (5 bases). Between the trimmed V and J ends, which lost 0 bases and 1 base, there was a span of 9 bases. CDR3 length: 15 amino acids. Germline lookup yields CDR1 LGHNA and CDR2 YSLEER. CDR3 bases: TGCGCCAGCAGCCAAGACGGGACGGGTAACTATGGCTACACCTTC. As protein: CASSQDGTGNYGYTF.

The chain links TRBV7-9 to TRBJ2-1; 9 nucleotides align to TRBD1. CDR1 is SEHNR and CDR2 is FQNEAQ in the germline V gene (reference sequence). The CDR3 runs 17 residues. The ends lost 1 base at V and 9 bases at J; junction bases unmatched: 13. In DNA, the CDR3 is TGTGCCAGCAGCTTAGGGGGCACCGGGACAGGGCATCTTGAGCAGTTCTTC. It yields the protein CASSLGGTGTGHLEQFF.

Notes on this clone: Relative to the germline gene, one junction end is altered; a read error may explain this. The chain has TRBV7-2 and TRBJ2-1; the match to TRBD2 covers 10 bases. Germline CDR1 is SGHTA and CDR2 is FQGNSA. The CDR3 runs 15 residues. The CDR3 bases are TGTGCCAGCAGGTTAGCGGGAGGTTCCTACAATGAGCAGTTCTTC. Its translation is CASRLAGGSYNEQFF.

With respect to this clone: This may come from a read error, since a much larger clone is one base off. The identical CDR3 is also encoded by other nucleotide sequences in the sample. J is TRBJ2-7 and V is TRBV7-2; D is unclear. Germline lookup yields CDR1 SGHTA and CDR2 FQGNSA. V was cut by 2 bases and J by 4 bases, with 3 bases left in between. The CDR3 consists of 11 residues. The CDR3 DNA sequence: TGTGCCAGCAGCTTAAATTACGAGCAGTACTTC. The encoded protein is CASSLNYEQYF.

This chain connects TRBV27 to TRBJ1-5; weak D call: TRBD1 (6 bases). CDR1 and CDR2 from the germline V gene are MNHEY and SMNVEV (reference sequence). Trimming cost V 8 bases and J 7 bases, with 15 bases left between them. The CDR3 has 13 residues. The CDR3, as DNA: TGTGCCAGCGGCCGGGGGGGGGCCCAGCCCCAGCATTTT. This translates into CASGRGGAQPQHF.